These T cell receptor beta chains were read from a single sample in a study of blood T cells in healthy people across ages. TCRdb recomputed calls from the 5' RACE reads with MiXCR, one row per CDR3 protein. Here the sample spans about 500,000 distinct CDR3 sequences, around 24% being singletons. This same sample was also part of a study on T cells of mothers and their children.

Sequenced sample: blood. These receptors were obtained from a boy younger than 18 in good health. Both conserved end residues are part of each CDR3. The order of the fields is J gene, clone size, V gene, D gene, CDR3 protein, CDR3 DNA. A D gene is named only where the DNA matches it firmly. Expanded clones get a size class; other rows say once, few or many, or leave the size out.

J gene: TRBJ2-5
clone size: -
V gene: TRBV9
D gene: -
CDR3 protein: CASGGREETQYF
CDR3 DNA: TGTGCCAGTGGGGGGCGAGAAGAGACCCAGTACTTC

J gene: TRBJ2-7
clone size: once
V gene: TRBV6-2/TRBV6-3
D gene: TRBD2
CDR3 protein: CASSNSGATYEQYF
CDR3 DNA: TGTGCCAGCAGTAATAGCGGGGCTACCTACGAGCAGTACTTC

J gene: TRBJ2-4
clone size: -
V gene: TRBV7-9
D gene: TRBD2
CDR3 protein: CASSPRLAGGRKNIQYF
CDR3 DNA: TGTGCCAGCAGCCCCAGACTAGCGGGAGGCCGAAAAAACATTCAGTACTTC

J gene: TRBJ1-3
clone size: few
V gene: TRBV20-1
D gene: -
CDR3 protein: CSADRDSGNTIYF
CDR3 DNA: TGCAGTGCAGATCGGGACTCTGGAAACACCATATATTTT

J gene: TRBJ1-2
clone size: -
V gene: TRBV15
D gene: -
CDR3 protein: CATSREGEGYTF
CDR3 DNA: TGTGCCACCAGCAGAGAGGGGGAAGGCTACACCTTC

J gene: TRBJ1-1
clone size: -
V gene: TRBV2
D gene: -
CDR3 protein: CASSVEIFEAFF
CDR3 DNA: TGTGCCAGCAGTGTGGAAATATTTGAAGCTTTCTTT

J gene: TRBJ2-7
clone size: -
V gene: TRBV12-3/TRBV12-4
D gene: -
CDR3 protein: CASRSVGTYEQYF
CDR3 DNA: TGTGCCAGCAGGTCCGTGGGTACCTACGAGCAGTACTTC

J gene: TRBJ2-7
clone size: -
V gene: TRBV10-3
D gene: TRBD2
CDR3 protein: CAISGLAVSYAYEQYF
CDR3 DNA: TGTGCCATATCGGGACTAGCGGTATCTTACGCCTACGAGCAGTACTTC

J gene: TRBJ1-5
clone size: -
V gene: TRBV7-9
D gene: -
CDR3 protein: CASSFSPDSNQPQHF
CDR3 DNA: TGTGCCAGCAGCTTCAGTCCCGATAGCAATCAGCCCCAGCATTTT

J gene: TRBJ1-6
clone size: -
V gene: TRBV4-3
D gene: TRBD1
CDR3 protein: CASSPSSGQFYNSPLHF
CDR3 DNA: TGCGCCAGCAGCCCTTCCTCGGGACAGTTCTATAATTCACCCCTCCACTTT

J gene: TRBJ1-4
clone size: -
V gene: TRBV19
D gene: -
CDR3 protein: CASSPDQQRRNEKLFF
CDR3 DNA: TGTGCCAGTAGCCCGGATCAACAGAGGAGAAATGAAAAACTGTTTTTT

J gene: TRBJ2-7
clone size: -
V gene: TRBV6-2/TRBV6-3
D gene: -
CDR3 protein: CASRHPRDNSYEQYF
CDR3 DNA: TGTGCCAGCAGGCACCCCCGGGACAACTCCTACGAGCAGTACTTC

J gene: TRBJ1-1
clone size: few
V gene: TRBV7-2
D gene: TRBD1
CDR3 protein: CASSFLGGEGTEAFF
CDR3 DNA: TGTGCCAGCAGCTTTTTAGGGGGCGAAGGCACTGAAGCTTTCTTT

J gene: TRBJ2-3
clone size: -
V gene: TRBV20-1
D gene: -
CDR3 protein: CSARERVIDTQYF
CDR3 DNA: TGCAGTGCTAGAGAGAGGGTAATAGATACGCAGTATTTT

J gene: TRBJ2-7
clone size: -
V gene: TRBV5-1
D gene: -
CDR3 protein: CASLPGDQVAYEQCF
CDR3 DNA: TGCGCCAGCCTCCCGGGGGACCAGGTGGCCTACGAGCAGTGCTTC

J gene: TRBJ2-7
clone size: -
V gene: TRBV29-1
D gene: -
CDR3 protein: CSVSGDRIRGGLEQYF
CDR3 DNA: TGCAGCGTTAGCGGGGACAGGATCCGCGGTGGTCTTGAGCAGTACTTC

J gene: TRBJ2-5
clone size: many
V gene: TRBV11-2
D gene: -
CDR3 protein: CASSLVGPVQRETQYF
CDR3 DNA: TGTGCCAGCAGCTTAGTAGGCCCTGTGCAGCGGGAGACCCAGTACTTC

J gene: TRBJ2-1
clone size: few
V gene: TRBV27
D gene: TRBD1
CDR3 protein: CASSTWTGSDNEQFF
CDR3 DNA: TGTGCCAGCAGTACCTGGACAGGTTCGGACAATGAGCAGTTCTTC

J gene: TRBJ2-5
clone size: many
V gene: TRBV11-2
D gene: -
CDR3 protein: CASSSAHREYQETQYF
CDR3 DNA: TGTGCCAGCAGCTCGGCCCACAGGGAGTACCAAGAGACCCAGTACTTC

J gene: TRBJ1-3
clone size: -
V gene: TRBV4-3
D gene: -
CDR3 protein: CASSQDLSRGRNTIYF
CDR3 DNA: TGCGCCAGCAGCCAAGATCTGTCGAGGGGAAGAAACACCATATATTTT

J gene: TRBJ2-7
clone size: many
V gene: TRBV28
D gene: TRBD2
CDR3 protein: CASSPGLAGYEQYF
CDR3 DNA: TGCGCCAGCAGCCCGGGACTAGCGGGGTACGAGCAGTACTTC

J gene: TRBJ2-7
clone size: -
V gene: TRBV7-9
D gene: -
CDR3 protein: CASSLESGRYEQYF
CDR3 DNA: TGTGCCAGCAGCCTAGAGAGTGGCCGCTACGAGCAGTACTTC

J gene: TRBJ1-5
clone size: -
V gene: TRBV6-2/TRBV6-3
D gene: TRBD1
CDR3 protein: CASTLRTGGGAVQVSSNQPQHF
CDR3 DNA: TGTGCCAGCACCCTCAGGACAGGGGGCGGAGCGGTCCAGGTTTCCAGCAATCAGCCCCAGCATTTT

J gene: TRBJ2-3
clone size: few
V gene: TRBV27
D gene: -
CDR3 protein: CASSFYLPITDTQYF
CDR3 DNA: TGTGCCAGCAGTTTCTACTTACCAATAACAGATACGCAGTATTTT

J gene: TRBJ1-4
clone size: few
V gene: TRBV7-9
D gene: TRBD1
CDR3 protein: CASSLVQGGYNEKLFF
CDR3 DNA: TGTGCCAGCAGCTTAGTCCAGGGGGGATATAATGAAAAACTGTTTTTT

J gene: TRBJ2-1
clone size: -
V gene: TRBV20-1
D gene: -
CDR3 protein: CSAAGNVYNEQFF
CDR3 DNA: TGCAGTGCTGCCGGGAACGTGTACAATGAGCAGTTCTTC

J gene: TRBJ2-5
clone size: -
V gene: TRBV7-2
D gene: TRBD2
CDR3 protein: CASSLVRTSGQETQYF
CDR3 DNA: TGTGCCAGCAGCTTAGTAAGGACTAGCGGACAAGAGACCCAGTACTTC

J gene: TRBJ2-7
clone size: -
V gene: TRBV5-1
D gene: -
CDR3 protein: CASSGTENTYEQYF
CDR3 DNA: TGCGCCAGCAGCGGGACGGAGAATACCTACGAGCAGTACTTC

J gene: TRBJ2-7
clone size: few
V gene: TRBV19
D gene: -
CDR3 protein: CASTQTYRSDEQYF
CDR3 DNA: TGTGCCAGTACTCAGACCTACAGGAGCGACGAGCAGTACTTC

J gene: TRBJ2-1
clone size: few
V gene: TRBV20-1
D gene: -
CDR3 protein: CSARSLDSYNEQFF
CDR3 DNA: TGCAGTGCTAGGTCTTTAGACTCCTACAATGAGCAGTTCTTC

J gene: TRBJ2-2
clone size: -
V gene: TRBV20-1
D gene: TRBD2
CDR3 protein: CSARGGWNTGELFF
CDR3 DNA: TGCAGTGCTCGCGGGGGGTGGAACACCGGGGAGCTGTTTTTT

J gene: TRBJ1-2
clone size: few
V gene: TRBV7-9
D gene: TRBD1
CDR3 protein: CASSPRTGINYGYTF
CDR3 DNA: TGTGCCAGCAGCCCCCGGACAGGAATTAACTATGGCTACACCTTC

J gene: TRBJ2-7
clone size: -
V gene: TRBV28
D gene: -
CDR3 protein: CVSSLGVLDSYEQYF
CDR3 DNA: TGTGTCAGCAGTTTAGGGGTCCTCGACTCCTACGAGCAGTACTTC

J gene: TRBJ2-3
clone size: -
V gene: TRBV11-2
D gene: -
CDR3 protein: CASSPLTSTDTQYF
CDR3 DNA: TGTGCCAGCAGCCCCTTGACCTCCACAGATACGCAGTATTTT

J gene: TRBJ2-7
clone size: -
V gene: TRBV29-1
D gene: TRBD1
CDR3 protein: CSTGQGSDEQYF
CDR3 DNA: TGCAGCACCGGACAGGGTTCGGACGAGCAGTACTTC

J gene: TRBJ2-7
clone size: -
V gene: TRBV20-1
D gene: -
CDR3 protein: CSAASYEQYF
CDR3 DNA: TGCAGTGCCGCTTCTTACGAGCAGTACTTC

J gene: TRBJ2-7
clone size: once
V gene: TRBV28
D gene: TRBD1
CDR3 protein: CASSLTVTGNEQYF
CDR3 DNA: TGTGCCAGCAGTCTAACCGTGACAGGGAACGAGCAGTACTTC

J gene: TRBJ2-6
clone size: -
V gene: TRBV27
D gene: TRBD1
CDR3 protein: CASSLVGTGFSGANVLTF
CDR3 DNA: TGTGCCAGCAGTTTAGTCGGGACAGGGTTTTCTGGGGCCAACGTCCTGACTTTC

J gene: TRBJ1-2
clone size: -
V gene: TRBV13
D gene: -
CDR3 protein: CASSPPDSNYGYTF
CDR3 DNA: TGTGCCAGCAGCCCCCCGGACAGCAACTATGGCTACACCTTC

J gene: TRBJ2-3
clone size: -
V gene: TRBV4-2
D gene: TRBD2
CDR3 protein: CASSQDRTSGSLDTQYF
CDR3 DNA: TGTGCCAGCAGCCAAGATAGGACTAGCGGGAGCTTGGATACGCAGTATTTT

J gene: TRBJ2-5
clone size: few
V gene: TRBV3-1
D gene: TRBD2
CDR3 protein: CASARGLAIPGWRETQYF
CDR3 DNA: TGTGCCAGCGCACGTGGACTAGCGATCCCCGGGTGGCGCGAGACCCAGTACTTC

J gene: TRBJ2-5
clone size: many
V gene: TRBV15
D gene: -
CDR3 protein: CATSTLGEETQYF
CDR3 DNA: TGTGCCACCAGCACCCTTGGGGAAGAGACCCAGTACTTC

J gene: TRBJ1-5
clone size: -
V gene: TRBV20-1
D gene: TRBD1
CDR3 protein: CSARDGQGRGQPQHF
CDR3 DNA: TGCAGTGCTAGAGACGGACAGGGCCGGGGTCAGCCCCAGCATTTT

J gene: TRBJ2-7
clone size: few
V gene: TRBV28
D gene: TRBD1
CDR3 protein: CASSVAGQGFEQYF
CDR3 DNA: TGTGCCAGCAGTGTTGCTGGACAGGGGTTCGAGCAGTACTTC

J gene: TRBJ1-2
clone size: -
V gene: TRBV4-1
D gene: TRBD1
CDR3 protein: CAGSLGQGAVYGYTF
CDR3 DNA: TGCGCCGGCAGCCTTGGACAGGGGGCGGTCTATGGCTACACCTTC

J gene: TRBJ1-1
clone size: many
V gene: TRBV11-1
D gene: TRBD1
CDR3 protein: CASSLTGGRTEAFF
CDR3 DNA: TGTGCCAGCAGCTTGACAGGGGGACGAACTGAAGCTTTCTTT

J gene: TRBJ2-7
clone size: -
V gene: TRBV10-2
D gene: TRBD1
CDR3 protein: CASFKVGQGSEQYF
CDR3 DNA: TGCGCTAGCTTTAAGGTGGGACAGGGGAGCGAGCAGTACTTC

J gene: TRBJ2-7
clone size: few
V gene: TRBV2
D gene: -
CDR3 protein: CASTPGQSYEQYF
CDR3 DNA: TGTGCCAGCACACCCGGACAGAGCTACGAGCAGTACTTC

J gene: TRBJ2-7
clone size: -
V gene: TRBV28
D gene: TRBD1
CDR3 protein: CASSLPGTGAEQYF
CDR3 DNA: TGTGCCAGCAGTTTACCCGGGACAGGGGCCGAGCAGTACTTC

J gene: TRBJ1-4
clone size: few
V gene: TRBV11-2
D gene: -
CDR3 protein: CASSLARGRLLNEKLFF
CDR3 DNA: TGTGCCAGCAGCTTAGCCCGCGGCAGGCTGCTTAATGAAAAACTGTTTTTT

J gene: TRBJ1-2
clone size: few
V gene: TRBV4-3
D gene: -
CDR3 protein: CASSLPGNGHPYGYTF
CDR3 DNA: TGCGCCAGCAGCCTTCCCGGGAACGGCCATCCGTACGGCTACACCTTC

J gene: TRBJ2-3
clone size: -
V gene: TRBV2
D gene: -
CDR3 protein: CASRPASDTQYF
CDR3 DNA: TGTGCCAGCAGGCCGGCGTCAGATACGCAGTATTTT

J gene: TRBJ1-1
clone size: -
V gene: TRBV20-1
D gene: TRBD1
CDR3 protein: CSASGRDRGISDTEAFF
CDR3 DNA: TGCAGTGCTAGCGGCAGGGACAGGGGGATCTCGGACACTGAAGCTTTCTTT